This is a list of T cell receptor beta chains from one sample in a study of cytomegalovirus exposure and HLA in healthy donors. Clones were read by immunoSEQ multiplex PCR, and TCRdb kept only the in-frame ones, dropping some. The sample yields 100,000 to 150,000 clones, 83% seen once. Sequenced sample: PBMCs. The receptors originated from a girl under 10 years old in good health and CMV-seronegative. CDR3s include the opening cysteine and the closing phenylalanine or tryptophan.

j_call,v_call,cdr3_aa
TRBJ2-1,TRBV7-9,CASSPGQGMNNEQFF
TRBJ1-1,TRBV6-5,CASSQMDSTGEAFF
TRBJ2-7,TRBV10-3,CAITLAVYSSYEQYF
TRBJ2-4,TRBV5-1,CASSLGTGAKNIQYF
TRBJ1-3,TRBV23-1,CASSPTLSGNTIYF
TRBJ2-3,TRBV2,CASRRLASSTDTQYF
TRBJ1-4,TRBV15,CATSGFLGQGGETNEKLFF
TRBJ2-7,TRBV30,CAWSQGTGNEQYF
NA,TRBV6-5,CASSLAGGPSYEQYF
TRBJ1-1,TRBV7-2,CASSLTANTEAFF
TRBJ2-3,TRBV7-2,CASSFSGGAPDTQYF
TRBJ1-1,TRBV19,CASTEGRVSSTEAFF
TRBJ2-1,TRBV21-1,CASSNLKTSGGNEQFF
TRBJ2-7,TRBV13,CASSLGDTVRTF
TRBJ1-1,TRBV5-1,CASSLVFEAGTKALHTVAFF
TRBJ2-1,TRBV5-6,CASSYIPKTESSYNEQFF
TRBJ2-3,TRBV7-9,CASSLGGPADTQYF
TRBJ2-7,TRBV14,CASSQDSSGGLYEQYF
TRBJ2-3,TRBV18,CASSPGQGGTDTQYF
TRBJ2-3,TRBV29-1,CSVEGLAGARDTDTQYF
TRBJ1-1,TRBV9,CASSKKQTGTEAFF
TRBJ1-5,TRBV5-6,CASSLYRFTGEYSNQPQHF
TRBJ1-2,TRBV7-3,CASSRDSFSGYTF
TRBJ1-2,TRBV5-1,CASSLGEGIYGYTF
TRBJ1-2,TRBV4-1,CASSQERTGYGYTF